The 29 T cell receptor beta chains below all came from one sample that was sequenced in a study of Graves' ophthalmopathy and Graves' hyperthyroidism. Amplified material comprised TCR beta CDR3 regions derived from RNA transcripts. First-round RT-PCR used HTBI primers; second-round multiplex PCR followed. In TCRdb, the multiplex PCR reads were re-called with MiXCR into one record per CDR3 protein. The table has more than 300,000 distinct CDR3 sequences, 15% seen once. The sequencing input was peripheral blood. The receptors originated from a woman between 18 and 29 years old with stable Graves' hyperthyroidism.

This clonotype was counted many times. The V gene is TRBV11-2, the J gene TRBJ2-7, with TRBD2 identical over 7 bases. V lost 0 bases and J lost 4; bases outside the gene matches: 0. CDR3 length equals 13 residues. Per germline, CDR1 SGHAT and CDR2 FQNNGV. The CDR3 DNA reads TGTGCCAGCAGCTTAGAACTAGCGTACGAGCAGTACTTC. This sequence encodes CASSLELAYEQYF. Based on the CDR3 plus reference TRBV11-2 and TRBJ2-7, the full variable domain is EAGVAQSPRYKIIEKRQSVAFWCNPISGHATLYWYQQILGQGPKLLIQFQNNGVVDDSQLPKDRFSAERLKGVDSTLKIQPAKLEDSAVYLCASSLELAYEQYFGPGTRLTVT.

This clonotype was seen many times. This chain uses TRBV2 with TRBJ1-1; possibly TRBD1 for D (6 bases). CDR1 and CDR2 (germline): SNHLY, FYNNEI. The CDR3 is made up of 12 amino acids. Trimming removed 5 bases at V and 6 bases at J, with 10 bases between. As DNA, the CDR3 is TGTGCCAGCAGTCAGGGGTGGTCTGAAGCTTTCTTT. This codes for CASSQGWSEAFF. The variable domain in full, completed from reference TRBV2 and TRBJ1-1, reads EPEVTQTPSHQVTQMGQEVILRCVPISNHLYFYWYRQILGQKVEFLVSFYNNEISEKSEIFDDQFSVERPDGSNFTLKIRSTKLEDSAMYFCASSQGWSEAFFGQGTRLTVV.

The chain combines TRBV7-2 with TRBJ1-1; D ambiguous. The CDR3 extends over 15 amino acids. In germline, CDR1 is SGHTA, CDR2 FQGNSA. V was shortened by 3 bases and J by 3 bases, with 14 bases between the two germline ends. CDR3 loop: CASSLSVYPHTEAFF. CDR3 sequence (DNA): TGTGCCAGCAGCTTGTCGGTCTACCCGCACACTGAAGCTTTCTTT.

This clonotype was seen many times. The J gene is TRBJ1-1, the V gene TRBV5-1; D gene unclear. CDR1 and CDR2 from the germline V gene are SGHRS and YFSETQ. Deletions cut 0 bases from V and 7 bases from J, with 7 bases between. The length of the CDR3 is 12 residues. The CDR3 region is CASSLDGNEAFF. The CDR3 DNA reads TGCGCCAGCAGCTTGGATGGGAATGAAGCTTTCTTT.

The CDR3 bases are TGTGCCAGCAGTTCCAGTGAACCCTACGAGCAGTACTTC. Translated, it gives CASSSSEPYEQYF. The V call is TRBV6-5, the J call TRBJ2-7; D gene ambiguous. Trimming removed 4 bases at V and 2 bases at J, with 9 bases between. The CDR3 extends over 13 amino acids. Looked up from germline, CDR1 is MNHEY and CDR2 is SVGAGI.

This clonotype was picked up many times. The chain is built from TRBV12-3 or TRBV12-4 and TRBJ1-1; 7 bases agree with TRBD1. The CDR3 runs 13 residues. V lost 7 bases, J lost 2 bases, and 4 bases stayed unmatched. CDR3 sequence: CASTRGGNTEAFF. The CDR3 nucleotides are TGTGCCAGCACCAGGGGGGGAAACACTGAAGCTTTCTTT.

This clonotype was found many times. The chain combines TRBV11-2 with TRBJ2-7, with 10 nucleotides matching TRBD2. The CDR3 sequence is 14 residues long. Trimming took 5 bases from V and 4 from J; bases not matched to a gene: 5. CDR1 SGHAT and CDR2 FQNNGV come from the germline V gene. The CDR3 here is CASSPTAGGYEQYF. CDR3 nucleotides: TGTGCCAGCAGCCCGACAGCGGGGGGGTACGAGCAGTACTTC.

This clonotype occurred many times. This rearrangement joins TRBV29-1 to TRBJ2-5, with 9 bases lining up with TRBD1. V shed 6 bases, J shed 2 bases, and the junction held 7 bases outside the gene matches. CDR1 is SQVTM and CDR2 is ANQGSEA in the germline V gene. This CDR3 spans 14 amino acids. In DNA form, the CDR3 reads TGCAGCGTCCCTCGGACAGGGGAACAAGAGACCCAGTACTTC. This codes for CSVPRTGEQETQYF.

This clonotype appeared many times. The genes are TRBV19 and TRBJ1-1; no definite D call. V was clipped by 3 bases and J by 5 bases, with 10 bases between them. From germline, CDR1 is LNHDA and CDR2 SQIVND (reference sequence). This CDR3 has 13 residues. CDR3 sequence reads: CASSIYPGTEAFF. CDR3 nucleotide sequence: TGTGCCAGTAGTATTTACCCTGGGACTGAAGCTTTCTTT. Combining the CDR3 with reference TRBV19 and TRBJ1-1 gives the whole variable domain DGGITQSPKYLFRKEGQNVTLSCEQNLNHDAMYWYRQDPGQGLRLIYYSQIVNDFQKGDIAEGYSVSREKKESFPLTVTSAQKNPTAFYLCASSIYPGTEAFFGQGTRLTVV.

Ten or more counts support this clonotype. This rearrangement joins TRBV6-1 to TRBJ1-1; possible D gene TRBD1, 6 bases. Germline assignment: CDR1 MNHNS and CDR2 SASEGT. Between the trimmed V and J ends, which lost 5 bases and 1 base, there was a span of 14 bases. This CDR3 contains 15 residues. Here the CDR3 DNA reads TGTGCCAGCAGTAGCATCAGGGGTGGGAACACTGAAGCTTTCTTT. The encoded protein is CASSSIRGGNTEAFF.

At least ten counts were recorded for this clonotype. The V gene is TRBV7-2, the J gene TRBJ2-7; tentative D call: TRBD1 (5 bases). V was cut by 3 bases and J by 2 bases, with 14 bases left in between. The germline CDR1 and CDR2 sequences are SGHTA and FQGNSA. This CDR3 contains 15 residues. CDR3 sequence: CASSFQTRAPYEQYF. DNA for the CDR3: TGTGCCAGCAGCTTTCAGACCAGGGCACCCTACGAGCAGTACTTC.

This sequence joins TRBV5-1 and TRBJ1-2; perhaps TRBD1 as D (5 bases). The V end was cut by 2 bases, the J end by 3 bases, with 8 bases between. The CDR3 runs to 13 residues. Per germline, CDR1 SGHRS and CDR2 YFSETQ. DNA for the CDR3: TGCGCCAGCAGCTTTTGGGACTACTATGGCTACACCTTC. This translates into CASSFWDYYGYTF.

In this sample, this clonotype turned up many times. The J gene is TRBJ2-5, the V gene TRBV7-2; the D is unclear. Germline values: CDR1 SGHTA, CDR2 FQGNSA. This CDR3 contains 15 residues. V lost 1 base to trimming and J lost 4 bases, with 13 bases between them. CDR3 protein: CASSLVDSLGETQYF. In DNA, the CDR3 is TGTGCCAGCAGCTTAGTAGACTCCTTGGGAGAGACCCAGTACTTC.

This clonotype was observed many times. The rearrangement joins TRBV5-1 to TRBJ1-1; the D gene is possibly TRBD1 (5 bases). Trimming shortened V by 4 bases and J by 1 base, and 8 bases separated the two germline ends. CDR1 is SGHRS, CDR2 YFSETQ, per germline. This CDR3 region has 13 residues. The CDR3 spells CASSKDRNTEAFF. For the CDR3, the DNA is TGCGCCAGCAGCAAAGACAGGAACACTGAAGCTTTCTTT.

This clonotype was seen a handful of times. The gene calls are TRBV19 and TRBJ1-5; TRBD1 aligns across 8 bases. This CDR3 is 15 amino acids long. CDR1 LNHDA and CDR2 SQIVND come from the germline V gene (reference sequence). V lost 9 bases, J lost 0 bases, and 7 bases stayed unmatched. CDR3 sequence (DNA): TGTGCCAGCCGAGGACAGGGCTATAGCAATCAGCCCCAGCATTTT. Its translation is CASRGQGYSNQPQHF.

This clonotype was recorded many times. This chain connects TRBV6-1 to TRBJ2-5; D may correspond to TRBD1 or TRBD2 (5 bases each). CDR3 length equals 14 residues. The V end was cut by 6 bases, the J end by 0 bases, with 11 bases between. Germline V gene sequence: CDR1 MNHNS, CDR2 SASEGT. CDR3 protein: CASSRDPDQETQYF. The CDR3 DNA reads TGTGCCAGCAGCCGGGACCCAGACCAAGAGACCCAGTACTTC.

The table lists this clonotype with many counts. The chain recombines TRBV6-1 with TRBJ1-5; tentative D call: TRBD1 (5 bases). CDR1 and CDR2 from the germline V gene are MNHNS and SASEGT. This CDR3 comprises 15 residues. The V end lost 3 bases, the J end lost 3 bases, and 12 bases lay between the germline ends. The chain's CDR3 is CASSDRGGFNQPQHF. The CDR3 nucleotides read TGTGCCAGCAGTGATAGGGGAGGGTTCAATCAGCCCCAGCATTTT.

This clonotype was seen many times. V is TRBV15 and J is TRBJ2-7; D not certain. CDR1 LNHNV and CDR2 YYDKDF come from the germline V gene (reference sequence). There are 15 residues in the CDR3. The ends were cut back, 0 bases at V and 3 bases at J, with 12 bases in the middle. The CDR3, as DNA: TGTGCCACCAGCAGAGAAAGAGTGGGAAGCTACGAGCAGTACTTC. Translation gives CATSRERVGSYEQYF.

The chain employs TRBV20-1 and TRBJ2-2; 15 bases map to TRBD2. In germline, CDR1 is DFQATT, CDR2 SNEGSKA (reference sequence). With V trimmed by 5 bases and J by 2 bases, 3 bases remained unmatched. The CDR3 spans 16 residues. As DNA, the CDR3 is TGCAGTGCTCGGGGACTAGCGGGGGGCAACACCGGGGAGCTGTTTTTT. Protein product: CSARGLAGGNTGELFF.

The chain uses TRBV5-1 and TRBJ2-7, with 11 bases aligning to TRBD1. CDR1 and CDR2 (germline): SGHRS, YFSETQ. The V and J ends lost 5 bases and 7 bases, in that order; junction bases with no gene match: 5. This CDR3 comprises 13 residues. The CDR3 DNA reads TGCGCCAGCAGTGGACAGGGGGCGAGGGAGCAGTACTTC. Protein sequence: CASSGQGAREQYF.

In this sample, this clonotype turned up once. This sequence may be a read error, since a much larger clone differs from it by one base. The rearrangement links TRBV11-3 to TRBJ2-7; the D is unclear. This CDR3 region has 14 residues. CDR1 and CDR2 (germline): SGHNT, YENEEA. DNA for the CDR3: TGTGCCAGCAGCTCCACTGAGTACTCCTACGAGCAGTGCTTC. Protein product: CASSSTEYSYEQCF.

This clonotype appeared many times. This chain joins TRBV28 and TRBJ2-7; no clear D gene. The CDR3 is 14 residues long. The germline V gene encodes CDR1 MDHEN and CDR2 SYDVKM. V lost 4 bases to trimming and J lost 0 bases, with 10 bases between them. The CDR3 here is CASSSDGSSYEQYF. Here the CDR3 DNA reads TGTGCCAGCAGTTCAGACGGAAGCTCCTACGAGCAGTACTTC.

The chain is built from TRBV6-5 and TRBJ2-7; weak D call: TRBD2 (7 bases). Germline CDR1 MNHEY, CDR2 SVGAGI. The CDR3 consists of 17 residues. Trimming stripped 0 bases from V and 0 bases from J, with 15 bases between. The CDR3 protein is CASSYSNVGGGSYEQYF. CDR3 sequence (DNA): TGTGCCAGCAGTTACTCGAATGTGGGAGGGGGCTCCTACGAGCAGTACTTC.

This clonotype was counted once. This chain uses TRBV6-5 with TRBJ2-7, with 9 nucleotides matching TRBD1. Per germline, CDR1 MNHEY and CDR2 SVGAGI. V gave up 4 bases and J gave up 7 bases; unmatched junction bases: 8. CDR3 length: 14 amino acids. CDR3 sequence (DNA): TGTGCCAGCAGTTTGGACAGGGGCGCAGGGGAGCAGTACTTC. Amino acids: CASSLDRGAGEQYF.

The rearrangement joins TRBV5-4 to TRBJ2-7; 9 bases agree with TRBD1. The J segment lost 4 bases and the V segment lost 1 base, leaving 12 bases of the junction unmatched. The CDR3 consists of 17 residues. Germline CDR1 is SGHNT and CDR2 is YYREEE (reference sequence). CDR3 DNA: TGTGCCAGCAGCTTGAGGACAGGGGTCCTCACCGCATACGAGCAGTACTTC. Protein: CASSLRTGVLTAYEQYF.

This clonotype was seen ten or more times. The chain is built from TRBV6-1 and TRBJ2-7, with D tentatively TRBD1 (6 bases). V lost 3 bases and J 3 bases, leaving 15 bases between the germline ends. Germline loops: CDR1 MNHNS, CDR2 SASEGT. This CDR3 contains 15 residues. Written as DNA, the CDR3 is TGTGCCAGCAGTGAGCAGGGTAGAGGGGGCTACGAGCAGTACTTC. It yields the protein CASSEQGRGGYEQYF.

CDR3 protein: CASSAGPPGQGMGEQYF. DNA of the CDR3: TGTGCCAGCAGTGCGGGACCTCCGGGACAGGGAATGGGCGAGCAGTACTTC. V and J are TRBV2 and TRBJ2-7, with 9 bases fitting TRBD1. This CDR3 comprises 17 residues. Trimming at V came to 4 bases and at J to 6 bases, leaving 16 bases not matched to a gene. Germline V gene sequence: CDR1 SNHLY, CDR2 FYNNEI.

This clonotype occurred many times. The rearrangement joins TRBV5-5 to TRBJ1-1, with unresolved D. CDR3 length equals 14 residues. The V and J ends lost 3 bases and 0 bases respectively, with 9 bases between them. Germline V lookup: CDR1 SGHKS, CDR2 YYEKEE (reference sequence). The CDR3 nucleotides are TGTGCCAGCAGCTCCCACACCATGAACACTGAAGCTTTCTTT. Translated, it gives CASSSHTMNTEAFF.

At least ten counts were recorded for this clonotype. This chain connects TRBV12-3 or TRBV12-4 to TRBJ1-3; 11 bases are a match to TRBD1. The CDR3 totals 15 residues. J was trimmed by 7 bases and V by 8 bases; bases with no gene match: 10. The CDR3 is CASLDAGTGGNTIYF. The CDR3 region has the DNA TGTGCCAGCCTAGATGCCGGGACAGGGGGTAACACCATATATTTT.